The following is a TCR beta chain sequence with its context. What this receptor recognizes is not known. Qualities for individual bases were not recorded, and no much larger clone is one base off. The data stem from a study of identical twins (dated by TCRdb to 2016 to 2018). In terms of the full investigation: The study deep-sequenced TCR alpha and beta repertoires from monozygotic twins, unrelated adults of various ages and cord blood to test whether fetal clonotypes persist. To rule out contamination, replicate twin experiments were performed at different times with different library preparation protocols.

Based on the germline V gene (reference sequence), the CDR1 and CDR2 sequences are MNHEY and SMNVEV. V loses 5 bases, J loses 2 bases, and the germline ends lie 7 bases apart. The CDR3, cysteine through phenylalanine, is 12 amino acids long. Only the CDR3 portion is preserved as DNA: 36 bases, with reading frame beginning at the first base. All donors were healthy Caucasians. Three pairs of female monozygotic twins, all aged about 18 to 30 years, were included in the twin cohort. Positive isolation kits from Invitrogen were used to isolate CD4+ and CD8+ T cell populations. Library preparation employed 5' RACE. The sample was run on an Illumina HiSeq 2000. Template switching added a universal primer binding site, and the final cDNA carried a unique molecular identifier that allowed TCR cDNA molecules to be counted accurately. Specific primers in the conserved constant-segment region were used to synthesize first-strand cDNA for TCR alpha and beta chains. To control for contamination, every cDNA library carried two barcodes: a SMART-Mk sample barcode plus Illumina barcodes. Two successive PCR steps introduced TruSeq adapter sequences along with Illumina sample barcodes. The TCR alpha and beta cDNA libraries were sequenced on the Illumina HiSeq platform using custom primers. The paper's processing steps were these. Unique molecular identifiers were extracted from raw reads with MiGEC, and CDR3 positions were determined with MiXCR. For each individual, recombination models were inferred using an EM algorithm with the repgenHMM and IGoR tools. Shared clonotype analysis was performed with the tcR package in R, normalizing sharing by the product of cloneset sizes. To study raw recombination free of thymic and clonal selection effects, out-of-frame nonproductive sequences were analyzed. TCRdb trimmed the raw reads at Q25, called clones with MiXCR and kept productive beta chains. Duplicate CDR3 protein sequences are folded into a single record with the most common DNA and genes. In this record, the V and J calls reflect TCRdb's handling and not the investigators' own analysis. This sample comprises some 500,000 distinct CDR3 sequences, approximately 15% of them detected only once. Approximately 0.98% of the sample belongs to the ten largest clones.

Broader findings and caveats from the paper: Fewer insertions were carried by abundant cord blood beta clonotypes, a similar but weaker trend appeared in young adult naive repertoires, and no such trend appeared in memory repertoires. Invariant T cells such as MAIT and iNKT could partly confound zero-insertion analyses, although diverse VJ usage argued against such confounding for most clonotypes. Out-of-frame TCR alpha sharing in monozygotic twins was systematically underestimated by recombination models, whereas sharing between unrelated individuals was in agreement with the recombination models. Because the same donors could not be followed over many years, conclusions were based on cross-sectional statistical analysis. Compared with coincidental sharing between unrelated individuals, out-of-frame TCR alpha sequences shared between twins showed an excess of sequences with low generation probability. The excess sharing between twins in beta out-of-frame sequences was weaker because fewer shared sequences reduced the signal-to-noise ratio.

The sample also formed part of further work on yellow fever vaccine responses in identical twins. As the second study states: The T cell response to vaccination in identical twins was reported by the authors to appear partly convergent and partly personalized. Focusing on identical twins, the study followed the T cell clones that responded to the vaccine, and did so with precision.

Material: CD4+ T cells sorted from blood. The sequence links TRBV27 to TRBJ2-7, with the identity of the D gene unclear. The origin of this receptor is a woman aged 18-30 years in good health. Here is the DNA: TGTGCCAGCAGTCCGCCCCCCTACGAGCAGTACTTC. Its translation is CASSPPPYEQYF.